Listed below are T cell receptor beta chains from one sample, sequenced in a study of Graves' ophthalmopathy and Graves' hyperthyroidism. Using its own MiXCR run on the multiplex PCR reads, TCRdb lists one record per CDR3 protein. Seen here are about 620,000 distinct CDR3 sequences, over 20% observed once, and the top ten hold approximately 7%. Specimen: peripheral blood. These receptors were obtained from a woman between 18 and 29 years old with stable Graves' hyperthyroidism. Some clones in this sample may be carry-over from other donors' samples. Both conserved end residues are part of each CDR3. D genes are given only for firm matches. For some rows the clone size is stated as once, few or many, or as a class when expanded; others skip it.

>TRBJ1-5|many|TRBV2|TRBD1
CASSDLYRGNQPQHF
>TRBJ1-5|-|TRBV11-1|TRBD1
CASSPPFGTGDQPQHF
>TRBJ2-7|-|TRBV30|-
CAWSYRWDEQYF
>TRBJ2-1|-|TRBV7-8|-
CASSQRIGHVNNEQFF
>TRBJ2-7|-|TRBV28|TRBD2
CASSQRSGRAFYEQYF
>TRBJ1-2|many|TRBV7-9|-
CASSFPTGKNYGYTF
>TRBJ1-6|many|TRBV30|TRBD1
CAWSAAGTASSPLHF
>TRBJ2-3|few|TRBV5-1|-
CASSLILTGTPLPDTQYF
>TRBJ2-7|-|TRBV6-1|-
CATSVRDHDQYF
>TRBJ1-4|-|TRBV6-1|-
CASSEGDGIEKLFF
>TRBJ1-6|many|TRBV30|-
CAWSADRRLHF
>TRBJ1-2|many|TRBV25-1|-
CASIAWAGYTF
>TRBJ2-7|many|TRBV30|TRBD2
CASLAGGGYEQYF
>TRBJ1-5|-|TRBV28|-
CASRSQGSSNQPQHF
>TRBJ1-1|many|TRBV12-3/TRBV12-4|-
CASSLGVPEAFF
>TRBJ2-7|few|TRBV3-1|-
CASSQERRSYEQYF
>TRBJ2-5|many|TRBV11-2|TRBD2
CASNVLAAGGETQYF
>TRBJ2-7|many|TRBV7-9|-
CASSLGQGAFYEQYF
>TRBJ1-6|many|TRBV6-5|-
CASSYSLQAGNSPLHF
>TRBJ2-5|-|TRBV7-8|TRBD2
CASSSLLLGLAGEETQYF
>TRBJ1-1|many|TRBV28|TRBD1
CASREHRGNTEAFF
>TRBJ2-5|-|TRBV5-1|TRBD1
CASSLGGQGVF
>TRBJ2-7|-|TRBV6-1|-
CASRVWLTGLYEQYF
>TRBJ1-1|-|TRBV7-2|-
CASDLALGNTEAFF
>TRBJ2-7|-|TRBV29-1|TRBD2
CSVGVGGPSDEQYF
>TRBJ2-7|-|TRBV27|-
CASSLPGHCPYF
>TRBJ2-7|many|TRBV19|TRBD1
CASKRPGQGSEQYF
>TRBJ2-6|-|TRBV6-2/TRBV6-3|-
CASSYSLEANVLTF
>TRBJ1-2|many|TRBV5-1|TRBD1
CASSLGQGYIYGYTF
>TRBJ1-2|many|TRBV20-1|-
CSARMDGYTF
>TRBJ1-6|-|TRBV18|TRBD1
CASSVTGTGDSPLHF
>TRBJ2-7|-|TRBV6-1|-
CASSLVGLIYEQYF
>TRBJ1-6|-|TRBV5-1|-
CASRPGSNSPLHF
>TRBJ2-7|few|TRBV28|TRBD1
CASITGQDQYF
>TRBJ2-7|many|TRBV6-5|TRBD2
CASTSAGARYEQYF
>TRBJ1-5|-|TRBV12-3/TRBV12-4|TRBD1
CASSTGGQGVRNQPQHF
>TRBJ2-7|-|TRBV2|TRBD2
CASTQMGLGVGEQYF
>TRBJ2-7|many|TRBV12-3/TRBV12-4|TRBD2
CASSSSRGGFSYEQYF
>TRBJ1-1|few|TRBV6-5|-
CASSWEGGEAFF
>TRBJ2-7|-|TRBV5-5|TRBD1
CASRLGQGLNEQYF
>TRBJ1-5|-|TRBV6-5|-
CASTWGSNQPQHF